This TCR beta chain appears in the sequencing data of a study of blood T cell repertoires in COVID-19. The wider study: Acute and convalescent COVID-19 specimens originated in the United States, Italy and Spain. PBMCs, B-cell-depleted T cells, or T cells were the source of the cDNA or gDNA that made up the material.

Under the authors' procedure: Quantification of nucleated cells was approximated via reference gene primer amplification. Assay: immunoSEQ multiplex PCR; the TCRdb copy retains only in-frame clones and omits some. For V, J and clone size, that table is used; D and trimming come from the DNA. In the table there are roughly 140,000 clones, 75% to 85% of which are singletons. Germline V CDR1 and CDR2: SGHTS, YDEGEE. Trimming removed 0 bases from V and 6 bases from J; junction bases left unmatched: 5. The CDR3 runs to 15 residues. Specimen: peripheral blood. This receptor was obtained from a woman aged 45-65 years in a cohort sampled during active or convalescent COVID-19. This rearrangement joins TRBV5-8 to TRBJ2-1; TRBD1 matches at 8 bases. CDR3 in amino acids: CASSLAGQGFNEQFF. The CDR3 DNA is TGTGCCAGCAGCTTGGCTGGACAGGGCTTCAATGAGCAGTTCTTC.